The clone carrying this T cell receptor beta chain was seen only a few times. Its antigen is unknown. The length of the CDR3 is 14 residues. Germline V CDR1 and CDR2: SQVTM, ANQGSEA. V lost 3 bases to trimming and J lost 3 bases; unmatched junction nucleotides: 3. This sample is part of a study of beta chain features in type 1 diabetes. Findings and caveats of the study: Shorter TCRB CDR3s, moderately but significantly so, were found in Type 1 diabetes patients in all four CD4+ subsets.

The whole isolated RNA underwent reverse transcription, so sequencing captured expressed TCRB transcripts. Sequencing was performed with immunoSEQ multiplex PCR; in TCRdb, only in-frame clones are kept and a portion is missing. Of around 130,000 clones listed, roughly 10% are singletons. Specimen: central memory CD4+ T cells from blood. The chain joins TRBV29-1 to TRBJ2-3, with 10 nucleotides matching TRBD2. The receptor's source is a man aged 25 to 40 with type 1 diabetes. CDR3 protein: CSVESGGATDTQYF. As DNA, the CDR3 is TGCAGCGTTGAGAGCGGGGGGGCTACAGATACGCAGTATTTT.